The next 9 T cell receptor beta chains were all read from a single sample in a study of T cells in Graves' hyperthyroidism and ophthalmopathy. The CDR3 regions of TCR beta were amplified from RNA transcripts. Initially, a first-round RT-PCR of the TCR CDR3 employed the HTBI primer set. TCRdb recomputed calls from the multiplex PCR reads with MiXCR, one row per CDR3 protein. The sample holds about half a million distinct CDR3 sequences, approximately 24% seen once. The sample comprised blood. The source of these receptors is a woman aged 30 to 39 with Graves' ophthalmopathy.

The genes are TRBV3-1 and TRBJ1-5; D remains unclear. This CDR3 contains 14 residues. The germline V gene encodes CDR1 LGHDT and CDR2 YNNKEL (reference sequence). V lost 0 bases to trimming and J lost 9 bases, with 12 bases between them. The CDR3 DNA reads as TGTGCCAGCAGCCAAGATACAGTCGGGTCGCCCCAGCATTTT. Protein product: CASSQDTVGSPQHF.

This clonotype was picked up many times. This chain joins TRBV12-3 or TRBV12-4 and TRBJ1-5, with D possibly being TRBD1 (6 bases). V lost 3 bases and J lost 0, with 9 bases in between. The CDR3 runs to 15 residues. CDR3 protein: CASSFWDTSNQPQHF. In DNA, the CDR3 is TGTGCCAGCAGTTTTTGGGACACTAGCAATCAGCCCCAGCATTTT.

In the case of this clonotype: A junction end diverges from the germline sequence, so it may reflect a read error. The genes are TRBV20-1 and TRBJ1-2; 10 nucleotides agree with TRBD1. The CDR3 covers 14 residues. Per the germline V gene, CDR1 is DFQATT and CDR2 is SNEGSKA (reference sequence). The CDR3 is CSARGTGGNYGYSF. The CDR3 bases are TGCAGTGCTAGAGGGACAGGGGGTAACTATGGCTACAGCTTC.

The V call is TRBV6-1, the J call TRBJ1-5; 7 positions agree with TRBD1. Germline CDR1 MNHNS, CDR2 SASEGT. This CDR3 has 17 residues. V gave up 4 bases and J gave up 0 bases; unmatched junction bases: 9. The CDR3 is CASSVRQGRSSNQPQHF. The CDR3, as DNA: TGTGCCAGCAGTGTACGACAGGGTCGGTCTAGCAATCAGCCCCAGCATTTT.

This clonotype was detected many times. This chain uses TRBV12-3 or TRBV12-4 with TRBJ1-5; D gene unclear. This CDR3 spans 14 amino acids. The V end was cut by 4 bases, the J end by 0 bases, with 7 bases between. CDR3 sequence (DNA): TGTGCCAGCAGTTCAGAGGATAGCAATCAGCCCCAGCATTTT. Its protein is CASSSEDSNQPQHF.

This clonotype has a count of ten or more. This chain joins TRBV12-3 or TRBV12-4 and TRBJ2-5; TRBD2 aligns across 16 bases. The V segment lost 6 bases and the J segment 2 bases; nucleotides outside the gene matches: 12. CDR3 length: 19 residues. The CDR3 region is CASRGSPGLAGGLQETQYF. Written as DNA, the CDR3 is TGTGCCAGCAGAGGGTCTCCGGGACTAGCGGGGGGGCTGCAAGAGACCCAGTACTTC.

Many counts were recorded for this clonotype. The chain couples TRBV19 to TRBJ2-7; D is undetermined. CDR1 and CDR2 (germline): LNHDA, SQIVND (reference sequence). CDR3 length: 12 amino acids. Trimming took off 6 bases at V and 3 bases at J, with 9 bases between the two ends. The CDR3 coding sequence is TGTGCCAGTAGCGGCCTTAACTACGAGCAGTACTTC. Translated: CASSGLNYEQYF.

This clonotype was picked up many times. V is TRBV6-5 and J is TRBJ2-5; D may correspond to TRBD1 or TRBD2 (6 bases each). CDR1 MNHEY and CDR2 SVGAGI come from the germline V gene. V was clipped by 4 bases and J by 5 bases, with 17 bases between them. CDR3 length: 15 residues. CDR3 DNA sequence: TGTGCCAGCAGTTCGCTCTCGGGGGCCGGGGAGACCCAGTACTTC. Translating it yields CASSSLSGAGETQYF.

This chain's CDR3 is CASSLARRGNQPQHF. The DNA for the CDR3 is TGTGCCAGCAGCTTAGCCCGGAGGGGCAATCAGCCCCAGCATTTT. The chain carries TRBV7-8 and TRBJ1-5; D not resolved. The CDR3 totals 15 residues. Germline values: CDR1 SGHVS, CDR2 FQNEAQ. Deletions cut 0 bases from V and 2 bases from J, with 8 bases between.